This entry lists 27 T cell receptor beta chains sequenced from one sample in a study of post-analysis software for immune sequencing data. Notes on the study in general: In patients, TRBV5-6, TRBV5-1 and TRBV20-1 belonged to five TRBV segments found more frequently than in controls.

Unique molecular identifiers were carried by the TCR beta cDNA libraries. TCRdb used MiXCR to reprocess the PCR reads, holding one entry per CDR3 protein. The repertoire holds roughly 800,000 distinct CDR3 sequences, less than 35% seen once, with roughly 0.54% in the top ten. These receptors lack a known antigen. The sample was blood. These receptors all come from a girl between 10 and 17 years old with multiple sclerosis.

The DNA for the CDR3 is TGTGCCGTCGGCAATCAGCCCCAGCATTTT. Encoded protein: CAVGNQPQHF. The chain couples TRBV27 to TRBJ1-5; D remains unclear. From germline, CDR1 is MNHEY and CDR2 SMNVEV (reference sequence). The CDR3 totals 10 residues. V lost 11 bases and J lost 2, with 4 bases in between.

The chain has TRBV4-1 and TRBJ2-1; D gene ambiguous. Trimming cost V 3 bases and J 10 bases, with 7 bases left between them. Germline CDR1 and CDR2: MGHRA and YSYEKL. The CDR3 has 11 amino acids. The CDR3 loop reads CASSHLEEQFF. CDR3 nucleotides: TGCGCCAGCAGCCATCTCGAAGAGCAGTTCTTC.

The rearrangement links TRBV20-1 to TRBJ2-5; 7 bases align to TRBD1. Germline CDR1 is DFQATT and CDR2 is SNEGSKA (reference sequence). The trim removed 0 bases at V and 5 bases at J, leaving 12 bases unmatched. This CDR3 region has 16 residues. CDR3 amino acids: CSARDWATGKRETQYF. In nucleotides, the CDR3 is TGCAGTGCTAGAGATTGGGCGACAGGGAAGCGGGAGACCCAGTACTTC.

The V gene is TRBV20-1, the J gene TRBJ2-5; 9 nucleotides match TRBD1. This CDR3 has 15 amino acids. Germline V gives CDR1 DFQATT, CDR2 SNEGSKA (reference sequence). V gave up 5 bases and J gave up 4 bases; unmatched junction bases: 11. The CDR3: CSASWTGAYGETQYF. For the CDR3, the DNA is TGCAGTGCTTCCTGGACAGGGGCCTATGGAGAGACCCAGTACTTC.

This clonotype was seen ten or more times. The V and J genes are TRBV7-9 and TRBJ1-2; D gene unclear. There are 13 residues in the CDR3. V dropped 5 bases and J dropped 8 bases, with 15 bases sitting between them. CDR1 and CDR2 (germline): SEHNR, FQNEAQ (reference sequence). Here the CDR3 reads CASSLQPQNGYTF. CDR3 bases: TGTGCCAGCAGCCTACAGCCCCAGAACGGCTACACCTTC.

The chain recombines TRBV12-3 or TRBV12-4 with TRBJ2-2; D is possibly TRBD2 (6 bases). This CDR3 spans 14 amino acids. The ends were cut back, 4 bases at V and 7 bases at J, with 13 bases in the middle. CDR3 sequence (DNA): TGTGCCAGCAGTTCGCGCGGGATGGGCGGGGAGCTGTTTTTT. This sequence encodes CASSSRGMGGELFF.

This clonotype was observed a few times. The chain recombines TRBV2 with TRBJ2-3; 11 bases align to TRBD1. J was trimmed by 4 bases and V by 5 bases; bases with no gene match: 11. CDR3 length: 17 amino acids. Germline V gives CDR1 SNHLY, CDR2 FYNNEI. In nucleotides, the CDR3 is TGTGCCAGCAGTCGGGACAGGGGGAGAGCAGGGGCAGATACGCAGTATTTT. As protein: CASSRDRGRAGADTQYF.

J is TRBJ2-6 and V is TRBV20-1; no reliable D call. The CDR3 has 14 residues. V gave up 5 bases and J gave up 0 bases, with 8 bases separating them. CDR1 and CDR2 (germline): DFQATT, SNEGSKA (reference sequence). CDR3 coding DNA: TGCAGTGCTCCCGGTACCTCTGGGGCCAACGTCCTGACTTTC. It encodes CSAPGTSGANVLTF.

The sample holds a few counts of this clonotype. The chain links TRBV7-6 to TRBJ1-1; no clear D. The CDR3 spans 14 residues. Trimming removed 2 bases from V and 8 bases from J, with 15 bases in between. Germline loops: CDR1 SGHVS, CDR2 FNYEAQ. CDR3 sequence: CASSLLGLNAEAFF. The CDR3 DNA reads TGTGCCAGCAGCTTACTGGGTTTGAACGCCGAAGCTTTCTTT.

This clonotype was picked up a small number of times. This chain joins TRBV9 and TRBJ2-1, with D tentatively TRBD2 (7 bases). This CDR3 contains 14 residues. Looked up from germline, CDR1 is SGDLS and CDR2 is YYNGEE. V lost 0 bases to trimming and J lost 9 bases, with 13 bases between them. CDR3 nucleotides: TGTGCCAGCAGCGTAGTGGGGGGAGGGGGTGAGCAGTTCTTC. Its translation is CASSVVGGGGEQFF.

This clonotype occurred a few times. The CDR3 loop reads CASSQEAWGLAFF. The CDR3 DNA reads as TGCGCCAGCAGCCAAGAAGCTTGGGGGTTGGCTTTCTTT. V gene TRBV4-1 combines with J gene TRBJ1-1, with a possible D match to TRBD1 (5 bases). In germline, CDR1 is MGHRA, CDR2 YSYEKL. Trimming took 0 bases from V and 11 from J, leaving 13 bases between them. The CDR3 extends over 13 amino acids.

To note about this clonotype: A single base separates this from a much larger clone, so it may be a read error. This chain connects TRBV7-2 to TRBJ1-2, with TRBD1 matching 7 bases. Germline V gene sequence: CDR1 SGHTA, CDR2 FQGNSA. CDR3 length: 14 amino acids. CDR3 region: CASSPDRRNYGHTF. The CDR3 bases are TGTGCCAGCAGCCCGGACAGGAGAAACTATGGCCACACCTTC. The variable domain in full, with the rest retrieved from reference TRBV7-2 and TRBJ1-2, is GAGVSQSPSNKVTEKGKDVELRCDPISGHTALYWYRQSLGQGLEFLIYFQGNSAPDKSGLPSDRFSAERTGGSVSTLTIQRTQQEDSAVYLCASSPDRRNYGHTFGSGTRLTVV.

The genes are TRBV10-3 and TRBJ2-5; D uncertain. Germline-derived CDR1 and CDR2 are ENHRY and SYGVKD. V gave up 5 bases and J gave up 5 bases, with 9 bases separating them. CDR3 length equals 12 residues. CDR3 amino acids: CAISTLGETQYF. The CDR3 DNA reads as TGTGCCATCAGTACCCTCGGGGAGACCCAGTACTTC.

The chain employs TRBV5-1 and TRBJ2-7; 7 nucleotides align to TRBD1. Looked up from germline, CDR1 is SGHRS and CDR2 is YFSETQ. V lost 0 bases, J lost 4 bases, and 16 bases stayed unmatched. The CDR3 consists of 18 residues. This CDR3 is CASSLGVNWDSLLYEQYF. The CDR3 nucleotides read TGCGCCAGCAGCTTGGGGGTCAATTGGGACAGCCTTTTATACGAGCAGTACTTC. The full variable domain, its missing parts supplied by reference TRBV5-1 and TRBJ2-7, is KAGVTQTPRYLIKTRGQQVTLSCSPISGHRSVSWYQQTPGQGLQFLFEYFSETQRNKGNFPGRFSGRQFSNSRSEMNVSTLELGDSALYLCASSLGVNWDSLLYEQYFGPGTRLTVT.

This clonotype has ten or more counts. This chain uses TRBV6-5 with TRBJ1-2; D uncertain. The CDR3 totals 12 residues. V lost 5 bases and J lost 8, with 12 bases in between. The germline CDR1 and CDR2 sequences are MNHEY and SVGAGI. CDR3 amino acids: CASSPADQGYTF. As DNA, the CDR3 is TGTGCCAGCAGTCCCGCCGACCAAGGCTACACCTTC.

Worth noting for this clonotype: Its ends do not fully match the called genes, so a read error is possible. The CDR3 nucleotides are TGCGCCAGCAGCTTTAGAGCCTCAGATACGCGGTATTTT. This codes for CASSFRASDTRYF. This chain connects TRBV5-1 to TRBJ2-3; D remains unclear. This CDR3 is 13 amino acids long. From germline, CDR1 is SGHRS and CDR2 YFSETQ.

The chain employs TRBV20-1 and TRBJ2-5, with 9 bases identical to TRBD2. V lost 0 bases and J lost 2; bases outside the gene matches: 7. This CDR3 is built from 16 residues. CDR1 and CDR2 from the germline V gene are DFQATT and SNEGSKA (reference sequence). CDR3: CSARDMAGGPQETQYF. Written as DNA, the CDR3 is TGCAGTGCTAGAGATATGGCGGGGGGGCCTCAAGAGACCCAGTACTTC.

The chain carries TRBV5-1 and TRBJ1-5; D may be TRBD1 (6 bases). CDR3 size: 14 residues. Germline lookup yields CDR1 SGHRS and CDR2 YFSETQ. V shed 4 bases and J shed 7 bases, with 15 bases lying between them. The CDR3, as DNA: TGCGCCAGCAGCCCCAGGGGAGGGAGCCAGCCCCAGCATTTT. It yields the protein CASSPRGGSQPQHF.

This clonotype was seen only a few times. The CDR3 region is CASSTRTDNYGYTF. For the CDR3, the DNA is TGCGCCAGCAGCACCCGGACAGATAACTATGGCTACACCTTC. The genes are TRBV5-1 and TRBJ1-2; D might be TRBD1 (6 bases). The V end was cut by 4 bases, the J end by 1 base, with 11 bases between. The germline gives CDR1 SGHRS, CDR2 YFSETQ. CDR3 length: 14 amino acids.

This chain connects TRBV20-1 to TRBJ1-2, with a possible D match to TRBD1 (5 bases). Trimming cost V 3 bases and J 5 bases, with 22 bases left between them. The CDR3 runs to 16 residues. The germline gives CDR1 DFQATT, CDR2 SNEGSKA (reference sequence). The CDR3 region has the DNA TGCAGTGCTAGGGATGGCCGCCCGGAGGGGCGGTATGGCTACACCTTC. As protein: CSARDGRPEGRYGYTF.

The V and J genes are TRBV2 and TRBJ2-4; 7 bases match TRBD2. Unmatched junction bases numbered 5, after V lost 7 bases and J lost 2 bases. The CDR3 has 14 amino acids. The germline V gene has CDR1 SNHLY and CDR2 FYNNEI. The CDR3 DNA follows: TGTGCCAGCAACGTGGGAGGGTCCAAAAACATTCAGTACTTC. Translating it yields CASNVGGSKNIQYF.

The V and J genes are TRBV6-4 and TRBJ1-5, with no clear D. The germline V gene has CDR1 MRHNA and CDR2 SNTAGT. Trimming took 5 bases from V and 0 from J, leaving 11 bases between them. The CDR3 consists of 15 residues. CDR3 region: CASSHLNYSNQPQHF. In nucleotides, the CDR3 is TGTGCCAGCAGTCATTTAAACTATAGCAATCAGCCCCAGCATTTT.

This chain links TRBV11-3 with TRBJ2-1; no reliable D call. This CDR3 has 13 amino acids. The V end was cut by 1 base, the J end by 9 bases, with 10 bases between. CDR1 is SGHNT, CDR2 YENEEA, per germline. The CDR3 spells CASSLGAYGEQFF. DNA of the CDR3: TGTGCCAGCAGCTTAGGGGCTTACGGTGAGCAGTTCTTC.

This clonotype was observed a handful of times. The J gene is TRBJ1-2, the V gene TRBV3-1; the D is unclear. The CDR3 has 13 amino acids. Trimming pared 4 bases from V and 7 bases from J, leaving 13 bases between. The germline V gene has CDR1 LGHDT and CDR2 YNNKEL (reference sequence). The CDR3: CASSLKQRRGYTF. The CDR3, as DNA: TGTGCCAGCAGCCTTAAACAGAGACGTGGCTACACCTTC.

The chain uses TRBV15 and TRBJ1-5; D is uncertain. Germline V lookup: CDR1 LNHNV, CDR2 YYDKDF (reference sequence). There are 15 residues in the CDR3. V lost 3 bases, J lost 5 bases, and 14 bases lay in between. CDR3: CATSRPGEIYQPQHF. CDR3 DNA: TGTGCCACCAGCAGGCCTGGCGAGATCTATCAGCCCCAGCATTTT.

The rearrangement joins TRBV6-5 to TRBJ2-5; D may correspond to TRBD1 or TRBD2 (5 bases each). Trimming removed 6 bases from V and 5 bases from J, with 16 bases in between. Germline assignment: CDR1 MNHEY and CDR2 SVGAGI. CDR3 length: 14 amino acids. The CDR3 DNA reads as TGTGCCAGCAGAATCCGGGGCCCCGGTGAGACCCAGTACTTC. This gives the protein CASRIRGPGETQYF.

This clonotype turned up a few times. This chain links TRBV20-1 with TRBJ2-1, with 7 bases matching TRBD2. Germline loops: CDR1 DFQATT, CDR2 SNEGSKA (reference sequence). The CDR3 length is 16 residues. V lost 0 bases and J lost 4; bases outside the gene matches: 9. CDR3 residues: CSARDLVSGAYNEQFF. As DNA, the CDR3 is TGCAGTGCTAGAGATCTAGTCAGCGGGGCGTACAATGAGCAGTTCTTC.